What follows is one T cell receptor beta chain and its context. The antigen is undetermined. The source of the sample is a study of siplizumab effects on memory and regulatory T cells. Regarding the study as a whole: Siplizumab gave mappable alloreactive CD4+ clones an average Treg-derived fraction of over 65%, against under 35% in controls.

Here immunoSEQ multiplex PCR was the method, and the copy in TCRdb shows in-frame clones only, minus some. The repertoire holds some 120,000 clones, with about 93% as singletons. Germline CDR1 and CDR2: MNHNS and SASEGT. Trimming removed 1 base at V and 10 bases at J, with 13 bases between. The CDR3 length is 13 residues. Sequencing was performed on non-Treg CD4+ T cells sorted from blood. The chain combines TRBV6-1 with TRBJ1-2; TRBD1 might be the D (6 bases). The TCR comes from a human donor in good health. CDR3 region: CASSEVGGAHYTF. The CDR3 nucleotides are TGTGCCAGCAGTGAAGTCGGGGGGGCCCACTACACCTTC.